The 26 T cell receptor beta chains presented below share a single source sample, sequenced in a study of T cell repertoires in ileal Crohn's disease. The assay was immunoSEQ multiplex PCR, and TCRdb's table has in-frame clones only and misses some. Here the sample spans 3,000 to 4,500 clones, approximately 65% being singletons. Input material: ileal tissue. These receptors originate from an adult with Crohn's disease.

A few counts support this clone. This chain connects TRBV2 to TRBJ2-2, with D possibly matching TRBD2 (5 bases). The V gene lost 5 bases and the J gene lost 5 bases, with 15 bases spanning the gap. Germline V gives CDR1 SNHLY, CDR2 FYNNEI. The CDR3 is 15 residues long. The CDR3 region has the DNA TGTGCCAGCAGTCAGATCTCCGGGGATACCGGGGAGCTGTTTTTT. It yields the protein CASSQISGDTGELFF.

This chain connects TRBV30 to TRBJ2-7; D is possibly TRBD1 (6 bases). V was trimmed by 0 bases and J by 3 bases, leaving 15 bases between them. CDR1 is GTSNPN and CDR2 is SVGIG in the germline V gene (reference sequence). The CDR3 totals 15 residues. CDR3 in DNA: TGTGCCTGGAGTGTTGGACAGTTAAACAACTACGAGCAGTACTTC. Amino acid sequence: CAWSVGQLNNYEQYF. Complete variable domain (other parts from reference TRBV30 and TRBJ2-7): SQTIHQWPATLVQPVGSPLSLECTVEGTSNPNLYWYRQAAGRGLQLLFYSVGIGQISSEVPQNLSASRPQDRQFILSSKKLLLSDSGFYLCAWSVGQLNNYEQYFGPGTRLTVT.

The J gene is TRBJ1-2, the V gene TRBV7-9; 10 bases line up with TRBD1. Germline CDR1 is SEHNR and CDR2 is FQNEAQ (reference sequence). The CDR3 is made up of 17 amino acids. V lost 0 bases to trimming and J lost 4 bases; unmatched junction nucleotides: 8. Here the CDR3 DNA reads TGTGCCAGCAGCTTAGCGGGGGACAGGGGCGTCCCCTATGGCTACACCTTC. Translating gives CASSLAGDRGVPYGYTF.

This chain uses TRBV7-2 with TRBJ1-2, with no clear D. The CDR3 has 15 residues. Germline CDR1 and CDR2: SGHTA and FQGNSA. V shed 5 bases and J shed 2 bases, with 15 bases lying between them. The CDR3 reads CASSQDPGPNYGYTF. For the CDR3, the DNA is TGTGCCAGCAGCCAAGACCCAGGTCCAAACTATGGCTACACCTTC.

This chain links TRBV7-3 with TRBJ2-1; D is perhaps TRBD1 (5 bases). Trimming pared 5 bases from V and 0 bases from J, leaving 11 bases between. CDR1 is SGHTA, CDR2 FQGTGA, per germline. CDR3 length equals 15 residues. DNA of the CDR3: TGTGCCAGCAGCCAGCGTGACAGCTCCTACAATGAGCAGTTCTTC. This gives the protein CASSQRDSSYNEQFF.

The rearrangement links TRBV5-1 to TRBJ1-1; D ambiguous. Germline CDR1 and CDR2: SGHRS and YFSETQ. V was trimmed by 5 bases and J by 1 base, leaving 12 bases between them. The CDR3 runs to 14 residues. CDR3 nucleotides: TGCGCCAGCAGGGTCGGCACAGAGAACACTGAAGCTTTCTTT. Residues: CASRVGTENTEAFF. The variable domain in full, with the rest retrieved from reference TRBV5-1 and TRBJ1-1, is KAGVTQTPRYLIKTRGQQVTLSCSPISGHRSVSWYQQTPGQGLQFLFEYFSETQRNKGNFPGRFSGRQFSNSRSEMNVSTLELGDSALYLCASRVGTENTEAFFGQGTRLTVV.

The chain is built from TRBV11-2 and TRBJ2-1; perhaps TRBD2 as D (6 bases). V dropped 1 base and J dropped 9 bases, with 13 bases sitting between them. Germline loops: CDR1 SGHAT, CDR2 FQNNGV. The CDR3 covers 14 residues. The CDR3: CASSLVGGEVEQFF. CDR3 in DNA: TGTGCCAGCAGCTTAGTGGGGGGAGAGGTTGAGCAGTTCTTC.

This chain uses TRBV27 with TRBJ1-1, with 7 nucleotides matching TRBD1. With 4 bases clipped from V and 2 bases from J, the junction kept 13 bases outside the gene matches. Germline CDR1 is MNHEY and CDR2 is SMNVEV (reference sequence). The CDR3 loop spans 17 amino acids. The CDR3 here is CASSSTQKGQKNTEAFF. Here the CDR3 DNA reads TGTGCCAGCAGTTCTACACAAAAGGGACAGAAAAACACTGAAGCTTTCTTT.

The chain recombines TRBV9 with TRBJ2-5; TRBD2 matches 7 bases. The CDR3 covers 15 residues. V was pared by 0 bases and J by 3 bases, with 5 bases of the junction left unmatched. CDR1 and CDR2 (germline): SGDLS, YYNGEE. The CDR3, as DNA: TGTGCCAGCAGCGTAGGGGGCGGGAGAGAAGAGACCCAGTACTTC. Translated: CASSVGGGREETQYF.

This clone was observed a handful of times. The chain joins TRBV9 to TRBJ1-6; possible D gene TRBD1, 6 bases. Germline CDR1 is SGDLS and CDR2 is YYNGEE. V was trimmed by 3 bases and J by 10 bases, leaving 11 bases between them. This CDR3 is built from 13 residues. As DNA, the CDR3 is TGTGCCAGCAGCGCAGGGGTAAAGTCACCCCTCCACTTT. It encodes CASSAGVKSPLHF.

This clone was seen a handful of times. The chain employs TRBV6-1 and TRBJ1-5; 7 bases agree with TRBD1. This CDR3 is built from 14 residues. CDR1 is MNHNS and CDR2 is SASEGT in the germline V gene. Unmatched junction bases numbered 4, after V lost 7 bases and J lost 1 base. CDR3 coding DNA: TGTGCCAGCAACCCGACAGGGAGCAATCAGCCCCAGCATTTT. It encodes CASNPTGSNQPQHF.

Relative to its sample, this clone is large. The chain combines TRBV7-3 with TRBJ2-6, with D perhaps TRBD1 (5 bases). Germline V gene data show CDR1 as SGHTA and CDR2 as FQGTGA. Trimming cost V 2 bases and J 0 bases, with 11 bases left between them. This CDR3 is built from 17 residues. In DNA form, the CDR3 reads TGTGCCAGCAGCTTAGGGGCGGTCCTCTCTGGGGCCAACGTCCTGACTTTC. As protein: CASSLGAVLSGANVLTF.

This sequence joins TRBV6-1 and TRBJ1-4; 7 bases align to TRBD1. Germline V gene sequence: CDR1 MNHNS, CDR2 SASEGT. V shed 5 bases, J shed 5 bases, and the junction held 5 bases outside the gene matches. This CDR3 has 14 residues. CDR3 amino acids: CASSWGQKNEKLFF. CDR3 coding DNA: TGTGCCAGCAGTTGGGGACAGAAGAATGAAAAACTGTTTTTT.

The chain couples TRBV7-8 to TRBJ1-1; 8 bases match TRBD1. Losses at the gene ends were 5 bases for V and 5 bases for J; bases not matched to a gene: 10. The CDR3 covers 15 residues. Germline lookup yields CDR1 SGHVS and CDR2 FQNEAQ. The CDR3 loop is CASSLRTGPETEAFF. CDR3 nucleotides: TGTGCCAGCAGCCTACGGACAGGGCCTGAGACTGAAGCTTTCTTT.

This chain links TRBV6-4 with TRBJ2-1; 9 nucleotides line up with TRBD2. Trimming removed 2 bases from V and 7 bases from J; junction bases left unmatched: 6. The CDR3 has 15 residues. The germline V gene encodes CDR1 MRHNA and CDR2 SNTAGT. Here the CDR3 reads CASSDVAGAANEQFF. The CDR3 DNA reads as TGTGCCAGCAGTGACGTAGCGGGAGCGGCAAATGAGCAGTTCTTC.

The chain recombines TRBV18 with TRBJ2-3; TRBD2 matches 13 bases. V lost 2 bases and J lost 4; bases outside the gene matches: 3. The CDR3 length is 16 residues. Germline loops: CDR1 KGHSH, CDR2 LQKENI. CDR3 sequence (DNA): TGTGCCAGCTCACCAAAACTAGCGGGAGGGGCAGATACGCAGTATTTT. Protein: CASSPKLAGGADTQYF.

This clone is termed large. The J gene is TRBJ2-2, the V gene TRBV5-6, with D possibly TRBD2 on 5 matching bases. Germline assignment: CDR1 SGHDT and CDR2 YYEEEE. V was cut by 3 bases and J by 5 bases, with 11 bases left in between. The CDR3 length is 14 residues. CDR3 region: CASSSQTTTGELFF. As DNA, the CDR3 is TGTGCCAGCAGCTCCCAGACTACAACCGGGGAGCTGTTTTTT.

The V gene is TRBV7-2, the J gene TRBJ2-1, with 8 bases identical to TRBD2. This CDR3 region has 14 residues. V lost 8 bases to trimming and J lost 0 bases; unmatched junction nucleotides: 3. Germline lookup yields CDR1 SGHTA and CDR2 FQGNSA. The CDR3 DNA reads as TGTGCCAGCCAAAGCGGGAGCTCCTACAATGAGCAGTTCTTC. Its protein is CASQSGSSYNEQFF.

This sequence joins TRBV4-3 and TRBJ1-2; TRBD1 matches at 7 bases. Germline-derived CDR1 and CDR2 are LGHNA and YSLEER. The CDR3 contains 14 residues. After removal of 4 bases from V and 5 bases from J, the junction contained 7 bases not matched to a gene. The CDR3 is CASSLRDSKYGYTF. CDR3 coding DNA: TGCGCCAGCAGCCTCCGGGACAGTAAATATGGCTACACCTTC.

For the CDR3, the DNA is TGTGCCAGCAGTTTATCCCCGGGGGGGTTCACTGAAGCTTTCTTT. Translating it yields CASSLSPGGFTEAFF. This chain joins TRBV27 and TRBJ1-1; D is possibly TRBD1 (5 bases). Germline-derived CDR1 and CDR2 are MNHEY and SMNVEV (reference sequence). The length of the CDR3 is 15 residues. Trimming took 0 bases from V and 4 from J, leaving 12 bases between them.

This clone was detected only a few times. A read error may account for a junction end that differs from germline. CDR3 in DNA: TGTGCCAGCAGCTTGCGCACTAGCGGGACAAGCACAGATACGCAGTATTTT. The encoded protein is CASSLRTSGTSTDTQYF. V gene TRBV5-1 combines with J gene TRBJ2-3, with 10 bases aligning to TRBD2. Germline lookup yields CDR1 SGHRS and CDR2 YFSETQ. There are 17 residues in the CDR3.

The chain is built from TRBV5-5 and TRBJ2-3; D uncertain. This CDR3 contains 14 residues. Germline CDR1 SGHKS, CDR2 YYEKEE (reference sequence). Trimming took off 3 bases at V and 4 bases at J, with 12 bases between the two ends. CDR3 in amino acids: CASSSTRLPDTQYF. Here the CDR3 DNA reads TGTGCCAGCAGCTCGACTCGACTCCCAGATACGCAGTATTTT.

The chain combines TRBV6-5 with TRBJ2-3; TRBD2 matches 8 bases. The CDR3 extends over 15 amino acids. With 4 bases clipped from V and 6 bases from J, the junction kept 9 bases outside the gene matches. Germline assignment: CDR1 MNHEY and CDR2 SVGAGI. CDR3 sequence: CASSLQRGGQDTQYF. The CDR3 nucleotides read TGTGCCAGCAGTTTACAACGGGGGGGCCAGGATACGCAGTATTTT.

The V call is TRBV10-3, the J call TRBJ1-5; D is uncertain. Germline V gene data show CDR1 as ENHRY and CDR2 as SYGVKD. V was trimmed by 2 bases and J by 16 bases, leaving 18 bases between them. This CDR3 comprises 13 residues. The CDR3 region has the DNA TGTGCCATCAGTGAGCCTTCCCGGCCGGGTTTTCATTTT. As protein: CAISEPSRPGFHF.

The chain couples TRBV14 to TRBJ2-7; weak D call: TRBD1 (5 bases). V lost 5 bases to trimming and J lost 6 bases, with 14 bases between them. The germline V gene encodes CDR1 SGHDN and CDR2 FVKESK. This CDR3 contains 13 residues. The CDR3 nucleotides are TGTGCCAGCAGCTCCCGTGGGGCCGCCGAGCAGTACTTC. This gives the protein CASSSRGAAEQYF.

V usage is TRBV5-1 and J usage is TRBJ2-5, with 9 positions matching TRBD2. This CDR3 has 16 residues. J was trimmed by 4 bases and V by 4 bases; bases with no gene match: 11. Germline-derived CDR1 and CDR2 are SGHRS and YFSETQ. CDR3 sequence reads: CASSPAGGGAPETQYF. The CDR3, as DNA: TGCGCCAGCAGCCCGGCGGGCGGGGGGGCCCCAGAGACCCAGTACTTC. Drawing the rest from reference TRBV5-1 and TRBJ2-5, the complete variable domain is KAGVTQTPRYLIKTRGQQVTLSCSPISGHRSVSWYQQTPGQGLQFLFEYFSETQRNKGNFPGRFSGRQFSNSRSEMNVSTLELGDSALYLCASSPAGGGAPETQYFGPGTRLLVL.